Below, 18 T cell receptor beta chains from the same sample are listed, as sequenced in a study of cytomegalovirus exposure and HLA in healthy donors. Assay: immunoSEQ multiplex PCR; the TCRdb copy retains only in-frame clones and omits some. This repertoire shows about 110,000 clones, about 85% found once; its top ten account for around 2.7%. The specimen sequenced was PBMCs. These TCRs come from a woman aged 18-29 years in good health and CMV-seronegative.

This clone occurred once. This chain joins TRBV6-1 and TRBJ2-5, with TRBD1 identical over 8 bases. Germline loops: CDR1 MNHNS, CDR2 SASEGT. CDR3 length equals 14 residues. J lost 5 bases, V lost 6 bases, and 8 bases had no gene match. The CDR3 protein is CASRLTGGRETQYF. In DNA form, the CDR3 reads TGTGCCAGCAGATTAACAGGGGGGCGGGAGACCCAGTACTTC.

The V and J genes are TRBV6-5 and TRBJ2-7, with 9 bases aligning to TRBD1. Germline trimming cut 6 bases from V and 5 bases from J; bases unmatched to any gene: 5. In germline, CDR1 is MNHEY, CDR2 SVGAGI. CDR3 length: 13 residues. CDR3 nucleotide sequence: TGTGCCAGCAGCATAACAGGGGGCCACGAGCAGTACTTC. Protein: CASSITGGHEQYF.

The J gene is TRBJ1-1, the V gene TRBV11-2; D is undetermined. The V and J ends lost 1 base and 11 bases respectively, with 17 bases between them. This CDR3 contains 14 residues. Germline CDR1 and CDR2: SGHAT and FQNNGV. CDR3 sequence reads: CASSLGFNSYDAFF. The DNA for the CDR3 is TGTGCCAGCAGCTTAGGTTTCAACAGCTACGATGCTTTCTTT. Full variable domain (missing parts from reference TRBV11-2 and TRBJ1-1): EAGVAQSPRYKIIEKRQSVAFWCNPISGHATLYWYQQILGQGPKLLIQFQNNGVVDDSQLPKDRFSAERLKGVDSTLKIQPAKLEDSAVYLCASSLGFNSYDAFFGQGTRLTVV.

The chain carries TRBV6-6 and TRBJ2-7; TRBD1 aligns across 7 bases. Trimming removed 10 bases from V and 1 base from J; junction bases left unmatched: 10. The CDR3 is made up of 14 amino acids. Germline assignment: CDR1 MNHNY and CDR2 SVGAGI (reference sequence). CDR3 coding DNA: TGTGCCACCAGAGGACAGGTTGGGTCCTACGAGCAGTACTTC. Translated: CATRGQVGSYEQYF.

This chain uses TRBV4-1 with TRBJ2-5; TRBD1 aligns across 9 bases. V was pared by 2 bases and J by 3 bases, with 10 bases of the junction left unmatched. Germline V gives CDR1 MGHRA, CDR2 YSYEKL. The CDR3 consists of 17 residues. CDR3 in amino acids: CASSQYEGRTGEETQYF. The CDR3, as DNA: TGCGCCAGCAGCCAATACGAGGGGAGGACAGGGGAAGAGACCCAGTACTTC.

The chain links TRBV18 to TRBJ2-7; 7 bases line up with TRBD1. Trimming took 6 bases from V and 0 from J; bases not matched to a gene: 8. Germline-derived CDR1 and CDR2 are KGHSH and LQKENI. This CDR3 contains 15 residues. The CDR3 region is CASSTGTVSSYEQYF. The CDR3 DNA sequence: TGTGCCAGCTCGACCGGGACAGTGAGCTCCTACGAGCAGTACTTC.

The V call is TRBV28, the J call TRBJ2-5; possible D gene TRBD1, 5 bases. Germline V gene sequence: CDR1 MDHEN, CDR2 SYDVKM. This CDR3 comprises 15 residues. V was cut by 5 bases and J by 3 bases, with 16 bases left in between. The CDR3 region is CASSLHPRQKETQYF. The CDR3 DNA reads as TGTGCCAGCAGTCTCCACCCCCGACAGAAAGAGACCCAGTACTTC.

The rearrangement joins TRBV27 to TRBJ2-5; 8 bases fit TRBD2. This CDR3 is built from 16 residues. Germline V gene lookup returns CDR1 MNHEY and CDR2 SMNVEV (reference sequence). The J segment lost 3 bases and the V segment lost 6 bases, leaving 12 bases of the junction unmatched. This CDR3 reads CASSFLTSGGEETQYF. The CDR3 DNA reads TGTGCCAGCAGCTTCCTTACGAGCGGGGGAGAAGAGACCCAGTACTTC.

The J gene is TRBJ1-1, the V gene TRBV5-5; TRBD1 aligns across 10 bases. Germline trimming cut 4 bases from V and 5 bases from J; bases unmatched to any gene: 5. The CDR3 length is 14 residues. CDR1 and CDR2 from the germline V gene are SGHKS and YYEKEE (reference sequence). The CDR3, as DNA: TGTGCCAGCAGCCCGGGACAGGGGAGGACTGAAGCTTTCTTT. Protein product: CASSPGQGRTEAFF. The full variable domain, its missing parts supplied by reference TRBV5-5 and TRBJ1-1, is DAGVTQSPTHLIKTRGQQVTLRCSPISGHKSVSWYQQVLGQGPQFIFQYYEKEERGRGNFPDRFSARQFPNYSSELNVNALLLGDSALYLCASSPGQGRTEAFFGQGTRLTVV.

The chain combines TRBV21-1 with TRBJ1-6. TRBV21-1 is described as a pseudogene. The CDR3 covers 14 residues. The CDR3 is CASSSSRGYSPLHF. Here the CDR3 DNA reads TGTGCCAGCAGCTCATCCAGAGGGTATTCACCCCTCCACTTT.

This chain joins TRBV6-1 and TRBJ2-3; TRBD2 is a possible D gene (6 bases). With 6 bases removed from V and 0 bases from J, the gap between germline ends came to 10 bases. The CDR3 totals 14 residues. Per germline, CDR1 MNHNS and CDR2 SASEGT. CDR3 sequence (DNA): TGTGCCAGCAGGATAGCGGTTAGCACAGATACGCAGTATTTT. This translates into CASRIAVSTDTQYF.

This clone was found once. The CDR3 loop reads CASSQRSRGGVNEQFF. Written as DNA, the CDR3 is TGTGCCAGCAGCCAACGCTCCCGCGGGGGGGTCAATGAGCAGTTCTTC. The V and J genes are TRBV14 and TRBJ2-1, with 9 bases aligning to TRBD2. Looked up from germline, CDR1 is SGHDN and CDR2 is FVKESK. V lost 2 bases to trimming and J lost 6 bases; unmatched junction nucleotides: 8. CDR3 length: 16 residues.

The rearrangement links TRBV7-9 to TRBJ1-2, with TRBD1 matching over 7 bases. The CDR3 is 14 residues long. V shed 11 bases and J 4 bases; nucleotides not matched to a gene: 13. Germline-derived CDR1 and CDR2 are SEHNR and FQNEAQ (reference sequence). CDR3 nucleotides: TGTGCCGCATCGGGACAGCCCTTAATCTATGGCTACACCTTC. Its translation is CAASGQPLIYGYTF. The variable domain in full, with the rest retrieved from reference TRBV7-9 and TRBJ1-2, is DTGVSQNPRHKITKRGQNVTFRCDPISEHNRLYWYRQTLGQGPEFLTYFQNEAQLEKSRLLSDRFSAERPKGSFSTLEIQRTEQGDSAMYLCAASGQPLIYGYTFGSGTRLTVV.

This sequence joins TRBV7-9 and TRBJ1-2, with TRBD1 matching over 10 bases. J was trimmed by 7 bases and V by 5 bases; bases with no gene match: 10. The germline V gene encodes CDR1 SEHNR and CDR2 FQNEAQ (reference sequence). The CDR3 totals 15 residues. The CDR3 DNA is TGTGCCAGCAGCGAGGGACAGGGGAGGCACTTTGGCTACACCTTC. It encodes CASSEGQGRHFGYTF.

This rearrangement joins TRBV4-1 to TRBJ2-1; 12 positions match TRBD2. CDR1 MGHRA and CDR2 YSYEKL come from the germline V gene. This CDR3 region has 12 residues. V lost 4 bases and J lost 12; bases outside the gene matches: 1. The CDR3 sequence is CASSPTSGGQFF. CDR3 sequence (DNA): TGCGCCAGCAGCCCGACTAGCGGGGGGCAGTTCTTC.

CDR3 DNA sequence: TGTGCCAGCAGCACCGGACTGCATACGCAGTATTTT. As protein: CASSTGLHTQYF. This rearrangement joins TRBV7-9 to TRBJ2-3; maybe TRBD2 (5 bases). Trimming cost V 5 bases and J 7 bases, with 10 bases left between them. Per germline, CDR1 SEHNR and CDR2 FQNEAQ (reference sequence). The CDR3 is made up of 12 amino acids.

This rearrangement joins TRBV13 to TRBJ2-7; 7 positions agree with TRBD1. Trimming cost V 4 bases and J 0 bases; bases outside gene matches: 6. CDR1 is PRHDT and CDR2 is FYEKMQ in the germline V gene (reference sequence). The CDR3 is 15 amino acids. The CDR3 loop reads CASSSPGTVSYEQYF. The CDR3 region has the DNA TGTGCCAGCAGCTCTCCCGGGACAGTCTCCTACGAGCAGTACTTC.

This clone was observed a few times. The chain joins TRBV6-1 to TRBJ1-2; weak D call: TRBD1 (5 bases). This CDR3 region has 14 residues. V was trimmed by 6 bases and J by 4 bases, leaving 15 bases between them. Germline V gives CDR1 MNHNS, CDR2 SASEGT. This CDR3 is CASRVAGGSYGYTF. Written as DNA, the CDR3 is TGTGCCAGCAGAGTGGCCGGGGGATCCTATGGCTACACCTTC.